Shown below are 3 T cell receptor beta chains from a single sample sequenced in a study of blood T cells in healthy people across ages. A second PCR of roughly 7 to 11 cycles used a sample-barcoded 5' primer and a J-beta primer mix. From the 5' RACE reads, TCRdb called clonotypes with MiXCR, one entry per CDR3 protein. The sample consists of 600,000 or so distinct CDR3 sequences, about 30% of them appearing once. Sequencing input: blood. The receptor set was obtained from a woman of 80 years or more in good health.

CDR3 protein: CASSLDYQPQHF. CDR3 DNA sequence: TGTGCCAGCAGTCTTGACTATCAGCCCCAGCATTTT. The rearrangement uses TRBV5-4 and TRBJ1-5; D unresolved. The V and J ends lost 5 bases and 5 bases respectively, with 8 bases between them. CDR1 is SGHNT and CDR2 is YYREEE in the germline V gene (reference sequence). This CDR3 is 12 amino acids long.

In this sample, this clonotype turned up many times. The chain is built from TRBV2 and TRBJ2-5; tentative D call: TRBD2 (7 bases). Trimming took off 7 bases at V and 1 base at J, with 10 bases between the two ends. The length of the CDR3 is 13 residues. Germline CDR1 and CDR2: SNHLY and FYNNEI. The CDR3 sequence is CASKGGVQETQYF. DNA for the CDR3: TGTGCCAGCAAGGGGGGGGTCCAAGAGACCCAGTACTTC.

The chain joins TRBV12-3 or TRBV12-4 to TRBJ2-3; tentative D call: TRBD2 (6 bases). V lost 6 bases and J 11 bases, leaving 27 bases between the germline ends. This CDR3 comprises 16 residues. CDR3 DNA: TGTGCCAGCAGGGGGGACTTATCCTCGAGCACAGATGTGCAGTATTTT. Its translation is CASRGDLSSSTDVQYF.